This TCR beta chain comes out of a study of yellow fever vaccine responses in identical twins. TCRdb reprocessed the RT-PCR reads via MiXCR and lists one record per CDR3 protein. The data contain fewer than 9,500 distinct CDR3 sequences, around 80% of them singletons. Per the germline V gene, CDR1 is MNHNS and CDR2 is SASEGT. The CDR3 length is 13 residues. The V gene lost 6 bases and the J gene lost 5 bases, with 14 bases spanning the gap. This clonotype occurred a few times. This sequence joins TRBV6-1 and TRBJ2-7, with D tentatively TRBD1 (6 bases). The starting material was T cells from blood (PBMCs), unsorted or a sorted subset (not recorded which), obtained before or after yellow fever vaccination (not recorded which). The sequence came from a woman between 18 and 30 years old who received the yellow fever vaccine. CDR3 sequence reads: CASRLTGINEQYF. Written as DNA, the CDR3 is TGTGCCAGCAGGCTTACAGGGATCAACGAGCAGTACTTC.